This TCR beta chain was observed in a study of shared clonotypes between healthy human individuals. Study-wide context: The people who gave samples were two women and three men aged 18 to 49.

CDR3 size: 15 residues. The germline V and J ends were trimmed by 3 bases and 1 base, with 10 bases remaining between them. Germline loops: CDR1 MGHRA, CDR2 YSYEKL. Execution of the assay was at deep level. An even split of each subset's genomic DNA across several immunoSEQ plates was performed. Libraries were prepared by immunoSEQ multiplex PCR; TCRdb keeps only in-frame clonotypes and omits some of them. The sample contains about 500,000 clones, 75% to 80% of which appear only once. The sequencing sample was made of PBMCs. The clonotype originates from a woman in her thirties or forties in good health. Some clones in this sample may be carry-over from other donors' samples. The gene calls are TRBV4-1 and TRBJ1-5; D possibly corresponds to TRBD1 (5 bases). In DNA form, the CDR3 reads TGCGCCAGCAGCCAGGAGGGACTCAGCAATCAGCCCCAGCATTTT. Protein: CASSQEGLSNQPQHF.